This paragraph covers one T cell receptor (beta chain) sequence. Its matching antigen is unknown. The protocol was immunoSEQ multiplex PCR, while the TCRdb copy is restricted to in-frame clones and leaves out a portion. The data hold roughly 130,000 clones, with roughly 84% observed a single time. This sample is drawn from a study of radiation and T cells in renal cell carcinoma. Study in general: Nephrectomy followed 15 Gy stereotactic body radiation by 4 weeks.

Study results and caveats: In blood, top tumor clones expanded by 2 weeks, shrinking by 4.

Regarding time point: baseline pretreatment blood. Treatment specified: 15 Gy SBRT to primary tumor, nephrectomy 4 weeks later. Serial blood draws occurred at baseline and 2 and 4 weeks post-SBRT. This renal cell carcinoma was of the clear cell type. The material sequenced was blood, taken from a patient whose treatment included radiotherapy and nephrectomy. This sequence was found in a woman in her forties or fifties with renal cell carcinoma.

The CDR3 DNA reads TGTGCCAGCAGTGAACGCCAAGGGGCCGAGCAGTTCTTC. This gives the protein CASSERQGAEQFF. V gene TRBV6-1 combines with J gene TRBJ2-1, with D maybe TRBD1 (5 bases). Germline CDR1 is MNHNS and CDR2 is SASEGT. There are 13 residues in the CDR3. The V and J ends lost 2 bases and 10 bases respectively, with 12 bases between them.